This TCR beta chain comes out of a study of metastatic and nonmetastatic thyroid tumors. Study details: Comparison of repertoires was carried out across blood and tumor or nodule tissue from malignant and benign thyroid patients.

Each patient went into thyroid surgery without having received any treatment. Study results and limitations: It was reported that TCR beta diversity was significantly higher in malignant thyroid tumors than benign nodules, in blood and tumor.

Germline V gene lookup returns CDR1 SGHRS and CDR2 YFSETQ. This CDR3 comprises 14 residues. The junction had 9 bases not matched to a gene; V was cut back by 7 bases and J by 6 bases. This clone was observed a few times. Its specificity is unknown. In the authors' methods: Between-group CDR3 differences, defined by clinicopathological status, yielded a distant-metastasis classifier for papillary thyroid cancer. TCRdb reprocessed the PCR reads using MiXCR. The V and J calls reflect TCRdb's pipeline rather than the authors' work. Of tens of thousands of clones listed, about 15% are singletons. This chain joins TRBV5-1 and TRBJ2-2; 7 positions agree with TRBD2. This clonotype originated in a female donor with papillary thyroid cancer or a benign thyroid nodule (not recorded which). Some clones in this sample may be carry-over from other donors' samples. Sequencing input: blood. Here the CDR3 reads CASSAGVNAGELFF. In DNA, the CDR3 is TGCGCCAGCTCCGCGGGGGTAAATGCCGGGGAGCTGTTTTTT.